Following are 10 T cell receptor beta chains from one sample sequenced in a study of neurological immune-mediated disorders. TCRdb reprocessed the 5' RACE reads with MiXCR, giving one entry per CDR3 protein. The sample yields about 55,000 distinct CDR3 sequences, 3% to 4.5% seen once. Sequencing was performed on CD4+ T cells from blood. All receptors come from a woman aged 40 to 55 with multiple sclerosis.

In this sample, this clonotype turned up many times. The chain uses TRBV20-1 and TRBJ2-1, with D possibly TRBD2 on 7 matching bases. Germline V lookup: CDR1 DFQATT, CDR2 SNEGSKA (reference sequence). The CDR3 contains 15 residues. Deletions cut 2 bases from V and 3 bases from J, with 14 bases between. This CDR3 reads CSARSEGGGYNEQFF. DNA for the CDR3: TGCAGTGCTAGAAGTGAAGGGGGGGGCTACAATGAGCAGTTCTTC.

This clonotype was counted ten times or more. The chain recombines TRBV5-1 with TRBJ2-3; no clear D gene. From germline, CDR1 is SGHRS and CDR2 YFSETQ. The CDR3 loop spans 16 amino acids. Deletions cut 0 bases from V and 2 bases from J, with 13 bases between. For the CDR3, the DNA is TGCGCCAGCAGCTTGGGCCGCCCCGAACTCACAGATACGCAGTATTTT. Translation gives CASSLGRPELTDTQYF.

This clonotype was recorded many times. V and J are TRBV11-2 and TRBJ1-2, with a weak D call TRBD1 (5 bases). Germline V gives CDR1 SGHAT, CDR2 FQNNGV. V shed 2 bases and J shed 4 bases, with 29 bases lying between them. This CDR3 has 20 residues. CDR3: CASSLKAPTPGLGVGYGYTF. Written as DNA, the CDR3 is TGTGCCAGCAGCTTAAAAGCCCCCACGCCGGGACTGGGGGTAGGCTATGGCTACACCTTC.

This clonotype was observed at least ten times. J is TRBJ2-6 and V is TRBV5-1, with D unclear. V was pared by 4 bases and J by 0 bases, with 8 bases between. The CDR3 loop spans 15 amino acids. CDR1 and CDR2 (germline): SGHRS, YFSETQ. Here the CDR3 DNA reads TGCGCCAGCAGCCCAACATACTCTGGGGCCAACGTCCTGACTTTC. Protein: CASSPTYSGANVLTF.

This clonotype has a count of ten or more. This chain uses TRBV3-1 with TRBJ2-7, with TRBD2 matching over 7 bases. The J segment lost 3 bases and the V segment lost 4 bases, leaving 0 bases of the junction unmatched. The CDR3 is 12 amino acids. Germline CDR1 is LGHDT and CDR2 is YNNKEL (reference sequence). The CDR3 spells CASSRDYYEQYF. The CDR3 DNA reads TGTGCCAGCAGCCGGGACTACTACGAGCAGTACTTC.

Ten or more counts support this clonotype. The J gene is TRBJ2-1, the V gene TRBV5-8; D not certain. Germline V gives CDR1 SGHTS, CDR2 YDEGEE. The CDR3 covers 13 residues. The germline V and J ends were trimmed by 1 base and 2 bases, with 4 bases remaining between them. CDR3 coding DNA: TGTGCCAGCAGCTTGTACACCTACAATGAGCAGTTCTTC. Encoded protein: CASSLYTYNEQFF.

This clonotype was counted a few times. The CDR3 DNA reads TGTGCCAGCAGCCAACCGACAGGGGGCGTGGGCACCGGGGAGCTGTTTTTT. This translates into CASSQPTGGVGTGELFF. The chain recombines TRBV3-1 with TRBJ2-2, with TRBD1 identical over 10 bases. The junction had 7 bases not matched to a gene; V was cut back by 2 bases and J by 4 bases. Germline CDR1 is LGHDT and CDR2 is YNNKEL (reference sequence). CDR3 length: 17 residues.

This clonotype has a count of ten or more. The chain couples TRBV12-3 or TRBV12-4 to TRBJ2-5, with D unclear. The length of the CDR3 is 14 residues. Trimming left V 6 bases short and J 1 base short, with 12 bases between. The CDR3 bases are TGTGCCAGCAGCCGAGCACACATCCAAGAGACCCAGTACTTC. Its translation: CASSRAHIQETQYF.

This clonotype has at least ten counts. The rearrangement joins TRBV29-1 to TRBJ2-3; TRBD2 is a possible D gene (6 bases). The CDR3 runs to 12 residues. Germline assignment: CDR1 SQVTM and CDR2 ANQGSEA. Trimming left V 7 bases short and J 3 bases short, with 11 bases between. DNA for the CDR3: TGCAGCGCTGAGGAGGGAACAGATACGCAGTATTTT. This codes for CSAEEGTDTQYF.

This clonotype showed up many times. This chain joins TRBV11-2 and TRBJ1-5; 10 bases are shared with TRBD1. CDR3 size: 16 residues. Germline loops: CDR1 SGHAT, CDR2 FQNNGV. Trimming at V came to 1 base and at J to 2 bases, leaving 2 bases not matched to a gene. The CDR3, as DNA: TGTGCCAGCAGCTTAGTCGGGACAGGGGGCAATCAGCCCCAGCATTTT. Its translation is CASSLVGTGGNQPQHF.